This T cell receptor beta chain is drawn from a study of T-cell memory formation after mild COVID-19. The overall study: Most TCR clusters belonged to a single donor. Study-level findings and limits: Mostly located in CM and EM were contracting CD4+ clones, with contracting CD8+ clones located in EMRA.

V lost 1 base to trimming and J lost 5 bases; unmatched junction nucleotides: 4. Germline loops: CDR1 SGHRS, CDR2 YFSETQ. The CDR3 is made up of 15 amino acids. Regarding this clonotype: Its specificity is not known.

TCRdb redid the calling of the 5' RACE reads with MiXCR, one entry per CDR3 protein. The sample contains about 470,000 distinct CDR3 sequences, around a quarter of which appear only once. The chain couples TRBV5-1 to TRBJ2-1; the match to TRBD2 covers 9 bases. The source is an adult woman who had mild COVID-19 (a few samples of this study predate the infection). Cell type and time point are not known. Sequenced material: PBMCs or a T cell subset sorted from them (not recorded which). The CDR3 loop reads CASSLSRLADNEQFF. In DNA, the CDR3 is TGCGCCAGCAGCTTGTCGAGACTAGCGGACAATGAGCAGTTCTTC.